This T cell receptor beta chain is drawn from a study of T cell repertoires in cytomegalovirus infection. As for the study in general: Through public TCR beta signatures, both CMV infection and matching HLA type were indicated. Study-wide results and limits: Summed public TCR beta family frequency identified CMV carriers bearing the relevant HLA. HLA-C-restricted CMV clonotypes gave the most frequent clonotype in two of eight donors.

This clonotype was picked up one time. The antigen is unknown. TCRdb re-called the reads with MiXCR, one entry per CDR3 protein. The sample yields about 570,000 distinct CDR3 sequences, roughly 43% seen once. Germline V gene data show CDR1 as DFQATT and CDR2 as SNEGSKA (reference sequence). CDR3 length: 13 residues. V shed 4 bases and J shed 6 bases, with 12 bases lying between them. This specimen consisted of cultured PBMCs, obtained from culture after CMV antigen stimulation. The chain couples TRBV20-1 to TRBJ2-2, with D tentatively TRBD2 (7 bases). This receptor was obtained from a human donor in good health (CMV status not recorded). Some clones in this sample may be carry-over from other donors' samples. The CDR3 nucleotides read TGCAGTGCTATGGGGGGGCGGGCCGGGGAGCTGTTTTTT. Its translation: CSAMGGRAGELFF.